The rows below give T cell receptor beta chains drawn from one sample of a study of T cells in tuberculosis. Sequenced by immunoSEQ multiplex PCR; TCRdb stores in-frame clones only, minus some. Of about 24,000 clones in the sample, roughly 96% were seen once. The sequencing sample was made of PBMCs. These receptor sequences come from a donor under 30 with latent tuberculosis or without tuberculosis infection. Both conserved end residues are part of each CDR3. Fields, in order: clone size, CDR3 length, V gene, J gene, CDR3 protein. The size entry is marked missing in some rows and otherwise reads once, few, many or a size class.

NA	15	TRBV9	TRBJ1-6	CASSGGRTPDSPLHF
NA	14	TRBV6-5	TRBJ1-1	CASRELAANTEAFF
NA	14	TRBV27	TRBJ2-5	CASSLGGGVETQYF
NA	16	TRBV5-1	TRBJ1-1	CASTLTNSIGNTEAFF
NA	14	TRBV6-5	TRBJ2-3	CASTQGWGTDTQYF
NA	11	TRBV19	TRBJ1-3	CASSTGNTIYF
few	15	TRBV11-2	TRBJ1-5	CASSFGRGAYQPQHF
NA	14	TRBV4-1	TRBJ2-5	CASSQDPSLETQYF
NA	15	TRBV27	TRBJ1-2	CASSLVGGPYYGYTF
NA	13	TRBV13	TRBJ2-1	CASSSRAYNEQFF
NA	15	TRBV19	TRBJ2-7	CASSIDPADPYEQYF
NA	17	TRBV5-1	TRBJ1-2	CASSLASGTGVGYGYTF
NA	15	TRBV28	TRBJ1-6	CASSYLEGQSSPLHF
NA	13	TRBV19	TRBJ1-1	CASSIGIGAEAFF
once	15	TRBV12-2	TRBJ1-2	CASRLEGQGLGGYTF
NA	13	TRBV2	TRBJ1-2	CASSPQGVDGYTF
NA	13	TRBV2	TRBJ1-1	CASSPGINTEAFF
NA	15	TRBV6-6	TRBJ2-1	CASSYRQNPYNEQFF
NA	16	TRBV11-2	TRBJ1-3	CASSSLRRGAGNTIYF
once	13	TRBV7-6	TRBJ1-2	CASSSSAGYGYTF
NA	14	TRBV5-1	TRBJ1-2	CASSPGTGGYGYTF
NA	15	TRBV5-8	TRBJ2-7	CASSREDRGDYEQYF
NA	16	TRBV2	TRBJ1-2	CASSEPAGGPLYGYTF
NA	10	TRBV6-6	TRBJ2-2	CASSTGELFF
NA	13	TRBV5-4	TRBJ1-4	CASSLGREEKLFF
NA	14	TRBV19	TRBJ1-3	CASSIRGPGNTIYF
NA	15	TRBV18	TRBJ1-3	CASSPLTGSGNTIYF
NA	14	TRBV4-1	TRBJ1-1	CASTEGLGNTEAFF
NA	13	TRBV7-9	TRBJ1-2	CASSLEGVDRGHF
NA	16	TRBV5-1	TRBJ2-3	CASSFSDRGGTDTQYF
NA	16	TRBV4-1	TRBJ2-7	CASSHPKGQGRYEQYF
NA	13	TRBV7-9	TRBJ2-2	CASFPANTGELFF
NA	17	TRBV7-6	TRBJ2-1	CASSLDRGRGSYNEQFF
NA	16	TRBV4-1	TRBJ1-2	CASSRIRDRANYGYTF
NA	14	TRBV27	TRBJ1-1	CASSSRALNTEAFF
NA	15	TRBV19	TRBJ1-1	CASSIWDRASGEAFF
NA	14	TRBV6-1	TRBJ1-5	CACRVREANQPQHF
NA	14	TRBV19	TRBJ1-2	CASRSTGRWDGYTF
NA	15	TRBV19	TRBJ1-5	CASSPPWLPHQPQHF
NA	14	TRBV6-5	TRBJ2-5	CASSRSTFQETQYF
NA	14	TRBV27	TRBJ2-3	CASNRGTGTDTQYF
NA	11	TRBV29-1	TRBJ1-2	CSVGRDRRYTF
NA	19	TRBV2	TRBJ2-6	CASSGGPTIQGAGANVLTF
NA	15	TRBV5-1	TRBJ1-4	CASSPGQGFVEKLFF
NA	15	TRBV5-1	TRBJ1-4	CASSLDGGTNEKLFF
once	19	TRBV5-4	TRBJ1-3	CASSSGGDRRSASGNTIYF
NA	15	TRBV6-1	TRBJ2-2	CASIGTLRNTGELFF
NA	13	TRBV6-5	TRBJ2-3	CASSVAPTDTQYF
NA	13	TRBV18	TRBJ1-4	CASSRATNEKLFF